This T cell receptor (beta chain) was captured in a study of T cell changes during pregnancy in multiple sclerosis (dated by TCRdb to about 2019). Regarding the complete study: The study looked at changes in the T cell repertoire across pregnancy in women with multiple sclerosis.

The CDR3 measures 14 amino acids from cysteine to phenylalanine. Only CDR3 DNA remains: 42 bases, in frame from the first base. In the germline V gene, CDR1 corresponds to SGHRS and CDR2 to YFSETQ. V and J are trimmed by 4 bases and 11 bases, and the gene matches miss 8 bases of the junction. Preparation of the library involved the immunoSEQ multiplex PCR assay. Not all clones reach the TCRdb copy of this immuneACCESS table, which keeps in-frame sequences only. Checked studies attribute under half of the gap to unresolved V genes and leave the rest unexplained. A total of approximately 100,000 clones appear in this sample, about 90% of them only once. The top ten clonotypes cover 0.93% of the sample. As concerns this clone: Its recognized antigen is unknown. Per-base qualities were not stored, and no clone one base away is much larger.

Here the sequenced sample was peripheral blood, taken after pregnancy. The sequence derives from a female donor with multiple sclerosis, enrolled in a pregnancy study. Recombination connected TRBV5-1 to TRBJ2-2, with TRBD1 matching 10 junction bases. The DNA reads as follows: TGCGCCAGCAGCCAGATGACAGGGGGCGCTGAGCTGTTTTTT. Translated, this is CASSQMTGGAELFF. The entire variable domain, with the stretches around the CDR3 drawn from the reference TRBV5-1 and TRBJ2-2 proteins, is KAGVTQTPRYLIKTRGQQVTLSCSPISGHRSVSWYQQTPGQGLQFLFEYFSETQRNKGNFPGRFSGRQFSNSRSEMNVSTLELGDSALYLCASSQMTGGAELFFGEGSRLTVL.